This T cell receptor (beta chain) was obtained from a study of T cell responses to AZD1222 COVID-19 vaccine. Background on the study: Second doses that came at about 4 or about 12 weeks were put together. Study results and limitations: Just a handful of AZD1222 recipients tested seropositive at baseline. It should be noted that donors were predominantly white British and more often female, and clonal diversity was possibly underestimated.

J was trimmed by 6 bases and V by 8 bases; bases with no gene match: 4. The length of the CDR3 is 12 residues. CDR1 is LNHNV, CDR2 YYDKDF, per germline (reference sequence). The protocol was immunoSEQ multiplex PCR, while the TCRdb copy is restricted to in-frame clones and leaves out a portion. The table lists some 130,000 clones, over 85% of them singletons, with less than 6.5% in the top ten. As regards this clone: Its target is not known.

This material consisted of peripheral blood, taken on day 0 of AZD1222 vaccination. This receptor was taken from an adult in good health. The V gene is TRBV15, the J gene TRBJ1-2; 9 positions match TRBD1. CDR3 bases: TGTGCCACCTGGGACAGGGAGGATGGCTACACCTTC. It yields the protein CATWDREDGYTF.